This is a list of T cell receptor beta chains from one sample in a study of blood T cell repertoires in COVID-19. Using immunoSEQ multiplex PCR, the repertoire was profiled, and TCRdb retains in-frame clones only, with some absent. The sample shows 250,000 to 400,000 clones, more than 70% of them seen only once. Sequenced material: peripheral blood. The source is a woman aged 25 to 39 with COVID-19, enrolled during active disease. The CDR3 runs from the conserved cysteine through the conserved F or W. D genes are given only for firm matches. The size of a clone is reported for some rows only, either as once, few or many, or as a class for expanded clones.

v_gene: TRBV7-6; abundance: NA; d_gene: TRBD1; j_gene: TRBJ1-1; CDR3nt: TGTGCCAGCAGCTTAGAGGACAGGGGGCGAACTGAAGCTTTCTTT; CDR3aa: CASSLEDRGRTEAFF
v_gene: TRBV5-1; abundance: NA; d_gene: NA; j_gene: TRBJ1-1; CDR3nt: TGCGCCAGCAGTCCGGACAGTGCCCTGAACACTGAAGCTTTCTTT; CDR3aa: CASSPDSALNTEAFF
v_gene: TRBV27; abundance: NA; d_gene: NA; j_gene: TRBJ2-5; CDR3nt: TGTGCCAGCAGACTCATGAGCGAGGGAGAGACCCAGTACTTC; CDR3aa: CASRLMSEGETQYF
v_gene: TRBV20-1; abundance: NA; d_gene: NA; j_gene: TRBJ2-7; CDR3nt: TGCAGTGCTACTGACAGACTAGGCTCCTACGAGCAGTACTTC; CDR3aa: CSATDRLGSYEQYF
v_gene: TRBV19; abundance: once; d_gene: NA; j_gene: TRBJ1-1; CDR3nt: TGTGCCAGTAGAACCCGGCAGGCCCCTACTGTGGCTTTCTTT; CDR3aa: CASRTRQAPTVAFF
v_gene: TRBV11-3; abundance: NA; d_gene: NA; j_gene: TRBJ2-6; CDR3nt: TGTGCCAGCAGCCGAACAGGGTCTGGGGCCAACGTCCTGACTTTC; CDR3aa: CASSRTGSGANVLTF
v_gene: TRBV3-1/TRBV3-2; abundance: NA; d_gene: NA; j_gene: TRBJ2-1; CDR3nt: TGTGCCAGCAGCCAAGAGCGGGATGAGCAGTTCTTC; CDR3aa: CASSQERDEQFF
v_gene: TRBV6-1; abundance: many; d_gene: NA; j_gene: TRBJ1-5; CDR3nt: TGTGCCAGCAGTGACAGGGCGAAACAGCCCCAGCATTTT; CDR3aa: CASSDRAKQPQHF
v_gene: TRBV7-9; abundance: NA; d_gene: TRBD2; j_gene: TRBJ2-5; CDR3nt: TGTGCCAGCAGCCAGACTAGCGGGACTCAAGAGACCCAGTACTTC; CDR3aa: CASSQTSGTQETQYF
v_gene: TRBV3-1/TRBV3-2; abundance: NA; d_gene: NA; j_gene: TRBJ2-1; CDR3nt: TGTGCCAGCAGAGGGGGTGGTGAGCAGTTCTTC; CDR3aa: CASRGGGEQFF
v_gene: TRBV6-2/TRBV6-3; abundance: NA; d_gene: NA; j_gene: TRBJ1-1; CDR3nt: TGTGCCAGCAGTTACTCGGGGGCGAGGACTGAAGCTTTCTTT; CDR3aa: CASSYSGARTEAFF
v_gene: TRBV7-2; abundance: NA; d_gene: TRBD1; j_gene: TRBJ1-6; CDR3nt: TGTGCCAGCAGCTTAGTGCTAGGGAGACAGGGCCTGTATAATTCACCCCTCCACTTT; CDR3aa: CASSLVLGRQGLYNSPLHF
v_gene: TRBV5-1; abundance: NA; d_gene: TRBD1; j_gene: TRBJ1-3; CDR3nt: TGCGCCAGCAGCTTGCGGGACAGGGTATACACCATATATTTT; CDR3aa: CASSLRDRVYTIYF
v_gene: TRBV24-1; abundance: NA; d_gene: TRBD2; j_gene: TRBJ2-2; CDR3nt: TGTGCCACCAGTGATGTCAGCGGGGGAAGGACCGGGGAGCTGTTTTTT; CDR3aa: CATSDVSGGRTGELFF
v_gene: TRBV6-5; abundance: NA; d_gene: NA; j_gene: TRBJ1-1; CDR3nt: TGTGCCAGCAGTTACGGGCCGCAGAACACTGAAGCTTTCTTT; CDR3aa: CASSYGPQNTEAFF
v_gene: TRBV19; abundance: NA; d_gene: TRBD1; j_gene: TRBJ2-3; CDR3nt: TGTGCCAGTAGTAATGACAGGGGAAACACAGATACGCAGTATTTT; CDR3aa: CASSNDRGNTDTQYF
v_gene: TRBV19; abundance: NA; d_gene: TRBD1; j_gene: TRBJ1-2; CDR3nt: TGTGCCAGTAGTACCGGACAGGGGGCCTATGGCTACACCTTC; CDR3aa: CASSTGQGAYGYTF
v_gene: TRBV5-1; abundance: NA; d_gene: NA; j_gene: TRBJ1-1; CDR3nt: TGCGCCAGCAGCTCGGGCGTAGGGGCTAACACTGAAGCTTTCTTT; CDR3aa: CASSSGVGANTEAFF
v_gene: TRBV27; abundance: NA; d_gene: NA; j_gene: TRBJ1-1; CDR3nt: TGTGCCAGCAGTAGGGGGGGTAACACTGAAGCTTTCTTT; CDR3aa: CASSRGGNTEAFF
v_gene: TRBV4-3; abundance: few; d_gene: NA; j_gene: TRBJ1-1; CDR3nt: TGCGCCAGCAGCCAAGATTTTGCGGGGACTGAAGCTTTCTTT; CDR3aa: CASSQDFAGTEAFF
v_gene: TRBV2; abundance: NA; d_gene: NA; j_gene: TRBJ1-5; CDR3nt: TGTGCCAGCAGTGAACGGGTTCAGCCCCAGCATTTT; CDR3aa: CASSERVQPQHF
v_gene: TRBV5-1; abundance: few; d_gene: NA; j_gene: TRBJ2-1; CDR3nt: TGCGCCAGCAGCTGGCAGGGCAATGAGCAGTTCTTC; CDR3aa: CASSWQGNEQFF
v_gene: TRBV3-1/TRBV3-2; abundance: NA; d_gene: NA; j_gene: TRBJ2-7; CDR3nt: TGTGCCAGCAGCCAAGATGGTGGAGATGCTCGCGAGCAGTACTTC; CDR3aa: CASSQDGGDAREQYF
v_gene: TRBV28; abundance: NA; d_gene: NA; j_gene: TRBJ1-6; CDR3nt: TGTGCCAGCAGTGGGTGGGAGAAGAATTCACCCCTCCACTTT; CDR3aa: CASSGWEKNSPLHF
v_gene: TRBV20-1; abundance: NA; d_gene: NA; j_gene: TRBJ2-1; CDR3nt: TGCAGTGCTAGCGGAGGCAATGAGCAGTTCTTC; CDR3aa: CSASGGNEQFF
v_gene: TRBV6-2/TRBV6-3; abundance: NA; d_gene: TRBD1; j_gene: TRBJ1-5; CDR3nt: TGTGCCAGCACTGACTCGGCAGGGGGAAATATCAATCAGCCCCAGCATTTT; CDR3aa: CASTDSAGGNINQPQHF
v_gene: TRBV2; abundance: NA; d_gene: TRBD1; j_gene: TRBJ1-6; CDR3nt: TGTGCCAGCAGACCGGGACAGGGGACTTCACCCCTCCACTTT; CDR3aa: CASRPGQGTSPLHF
v_gene: TRBV3-1/TRBV3-2; abundance: NA; d_gene: TRBD2; j_gene: TRBJ2-3; CDR3nt: TGTGCCAGCAGCCGAGGACTAGCGGGGTTCCTGGATACGCAGTATTTT; CDR3aa: CASSRGLAGFLDTQYF
v_gene: TRBV6-2/TRBV6-3; abundance: NA; d_gene: TRBD1; j_gene: TRBJ2-2; CDR3nt: TGTGCCAGCAGTCGCCGGACAGGAACCGGGGAGCTGTTTTTT; CDR3aa: CASSRRTGTGELFF
v_gene: TRBV4-1; abundance: NA; d_gene: NA; j_gene: TRBJ2-7; CDR3nt: TGCGCCAGCAGCCAAGGCGGGACCTACGAGCAGTACTTC; CDR3aa: CASSQGGTYEQYF
v_gene: TRBV30; abundance: NA; d_gene: NA; j_gene: TRBJ2-1; CDR3nt: TGTGCCTGGAATGGGCAGGGGCTTAATGAGCAGTTCTTC; CDR3aa: CAWNGQGLNEQFF
v_gene: TRBV20-1; abundance: NA; d_gene: NA; j_gene: TRBJ2-2; CDR3nt: TGCAGTGCTAGTCAAAAATCACAGGGGAGGAGCACCGGGGAGCTGTTTTTT; CDR3aa: CSASQKSQGRSTGELFF
v_gene: TRBV5-1; abundance: NA; d_gene: NA; j_gene: TRBJ2-7; CDR3nt: TGCGCCAGCAGCTTGGGAGGTTTGGCAGGGCGGTCCTACGAGCAGTACTTC; CDR3aa: CASSLGGLAGRSYEQYF
v_gene: TRBV5-4; abundance: once; d_gene: NA; j_gene: TRBJ1-3; CDR3nt: TGTGCCAGCAGCTTGGCAGGGTCTGGAAACACCATATATTTT; CDR3aa: CASSLAGSGNTIYF
v_gene: TRBV1; abundance: NA; d_gene: NA; j_gene: TRBJ2-2; CDR3nt: TGCACCAGCAGCCAACGTGACAGGGACGCGAACACCGGGGAGCTGTTTTTT; CDR3aa: CTSSQRDRDANTGELFF
v_gene: TRBV11-3; abundance: NA; d_gene: NA; j_gene: TRBJ1-1; CDR3nt: TGTGCCAGCAGCTTAGTCTGGGAGCTGAACACTGAAGCTTTCTTT; CDR3aa: CASSLVWELNTEAFF
v_gene: TRBV9; abundance: few; d_gene: NA; j_gene: TRBJ2-5; CDR3nt: TGTGCCAGCAGCGTAGGGGTTAGCGCCTGGTACCAAGAGACCCAGTACTTC; CDR3aa: CASSVGVSAWYQETQYF
v_gene: TRBV11-3; abundance: NA; d_gene: TRBD1; j_gene: TRBJ1-2; CDR3nt: TGTGCCAGCAGCCATCCGGGACAGCATAAGGATGGCTACACCTTC; CDR3aa: CASSHPGQHKDGYTF
v_gene: TRBV5-4; abundance: NA; d_gene: NA; j_gene: TRBJ2-7; CDR3nt: TGTGCCAGCAGCCCGGGGACAACTCCGGGGGAGCAGTACTTC; CDR3aa: CASSPGTTPGEQYF
v_gene: TRBV5-1; abundance: NA; d_gene: NA; j_gene: TRBJ2-5; CDR3nt: TGCGCCAGCAGCTGGGGGCTGAAGGAGACCCAGTACTTC; CDR3aa: CASSWGLKETQYF
v_gene: TRBV7-2; abundance: NA; d_gene: TRBD1; j_gene: TRBJ1-5; CDR3nt: TGTGCCAGCAGCTTATACCCAACAGGGGATAGCAATCAGCCCCAGCATTTT; CDR3aa: CASSLYPTGDSNQPQHF